This is a list of T cell receptor beta chains from one sample in a study of CD8+CD57+ T cells in acquired aplastic anemia. TCRdb passed the reads through MiXCR, listing each CDR3 protein once. This sample has 80,000 to 100,000 distinct CDR3 sequences, with 55% to 70% found just once. The sample consisted of sorted CD4+, CD8+, or CD8+CD57+ T cells (not recorded which) from PBMCs. The receptors originated from a human donor with aplastic anemia. The CDR3 runs from the conserved cysteine through the conserved F or W. Part of the rows lack a size; the others show once, few, many or a class for expanded clones.

size: .
J: TRBJ1-1
V: TRBV25-1
CDR3: CASTHGRQLNEAFF

size: .
J: TRBJ1-1
V: TRBV2
CDR3: CASTQTGANTEAFF

size: .
J: TRBJ1-1
V: TRBV19
CDR3: CASSTNPGRKNTEAFF

size: .
J: TRBJ2-7
V: TRBV11-1
CDR3: CASRKPQGAATYEQYF

size: .
J: TRBJ2-7
V: TRBV7-6
CDR3: CASSIRDRDHEQYF

size: once
J: TRBJ2-1
V: TRBV10-3
CDR3: CAIRDFSTEQFF

size: few
J: TRBJ2-7
V: TRBV5-1
CDR3: CASSFGTGSYEQYF

size: .
J: TRBJ2-5
V: TRBV9
CDR3: CASSVGGRQVETQYF

size: once
J: TRBJ1-1
V: TRBV4-1
CDR3: CASSPGREAFF

size: few
J: TRBJ2-5
V: TRBV2
CDR3: CASPLRSDQETQYF

size: .
J: TRBJ1-6
V: TRBV19
CDR3: CASSATGAYNSPLHF

size: .
J: TRBJ2-3
V: TRBV12-3/TRBV12-4
CDR3: CATRRGQSTDTQYF

size: once
J: TRBJ2-1
V: TRBV20-1
CDR3: CSARGTSDNEQFF

size: few
J: TRBJ1-2
V: TRBV7-8
CDR3: CASSLAGGYGYTF

size: .
J: TRBJ1-3
V: TRBV7-8
CDR3: CASSLGPRAIYF

size: many
J: TRBJ2-7
V: TRBV4-2
CDR3: CASSQVESSYEQYF

size: few
J: TRBJ2-1
V: TRBV10-3
CDR3: CAISGSSGYEQFF

size: many
J: TRBJ2-5
V: TRBV20-1
CDR3: CSAPDSHQETQYF

size: .
J: TRBJ2-7
V: TRBV15
CDR3: CATSREVGSYEQYF

size: .
J: TRBJ1-1
V: TRBV19
CDR3: CASSIVGDANTEAFF

size: .
J: TRBJ1-1
V: TRBV10-3
CDR3: CATRDTVQTEAFF

size: .
J: TRBJ2-3
V: TRBV5-1
CDR3: CASRPGQGTDTQYF

size: .
J: TRBJ1-5
V: TRBV15
CDR3: CATSRGAVNSSQPQHF

size: .
J: TRBJ2-7
V: TRBV6-1
CDR3: CASSPSGDNYEQYF

size: .
J: TRBJ2-3
V: TRBV13
CDR3: CASSENILKGFSSTDTQYF

size: .
J: TRBJ1-6
V: TRBV18
CDR3: CASSPGPNSVHSPLHF

size: many
J: TRBJ2-3
V: TRBV13
CDR3: CASSLGGARDTQYF

size: .
J: TRBJ2-2
V: TRBV15
CDR3: CATSRADTGELFF

size: .
J: TRBJ2-7
V: TRBV7-9
CDR3: CASTKGYEQYF

size: once
J: TRBJ2-7
V: TRBV7-8
CDR3: CASRGTGAAWRDEQYF

size: .
J: TRBJ2-7
V: TRBV7-3
CDR3: CASSPGGTGTYEQYF

size: few
J: TRBJ2-7
V: TRBV9
CDR3: CASSLGSEQYF

size: few
J: TRBJ2-7
V: TRBV12-3/TRBV12-4
CDR3: CASSHGPPYEQYF

size: .
J: TRBJ2-2
V: TRBV10-3
CDR3: CAIRTGGSTGELFF

size: .
J: TRBJ1-6
V: TRBV20-1
CDR3: CSAKGPNSPPHF

size: .
J: .
V: TRBV5-6
CDR3: CASSSRPTDTQHF

size: .
J: TRBJ2-1
V: TRBV19
CDR3: CASSDGTEYNEQFF

size: .
J: TRBJ2-7
V: TRBV7-9
CDR3: CASSHRPYEQYF

size: .
J: TRBJ1-1
V: TRBV24-1
CDR3: CATKGASTEAFF

size: .
J: TRBJ1-5
V: TRBV19
CDR3: CASTVHPTNQPQHF

size: many
J: TRBJ2-7
V: TRBV7-9
CDR3: CASSFRDSSYEQYF

size: .
J: TRBJ2-7
V: TRBV19
CDR3: CASSIKIGYEQYF

size: .
J: TRBJ2-1
V: TRBV29-1
CDR3: CSVYLLRDSYNEQFF

size: .
J: TRBJ2-5
V: TRBV20-1
CDR3: CSARTRLVTRETQYF

size: many
J: TRBJ1-3
V: TRBV6-1
CDR3: CASSERGDLSGNTIYF

size: .
J: TRBJ2-1
V: TRBV20-1
CDR3: CSALDPTSSYNEQFF

size: few
J: TRBJ1-4
V: TRBV15
CDR3: CATSRVGGGGEKLFF

size: few
J: TRBJ2-5
V: TRBV24-1
CDR3: CATSDPPGGRETQYF